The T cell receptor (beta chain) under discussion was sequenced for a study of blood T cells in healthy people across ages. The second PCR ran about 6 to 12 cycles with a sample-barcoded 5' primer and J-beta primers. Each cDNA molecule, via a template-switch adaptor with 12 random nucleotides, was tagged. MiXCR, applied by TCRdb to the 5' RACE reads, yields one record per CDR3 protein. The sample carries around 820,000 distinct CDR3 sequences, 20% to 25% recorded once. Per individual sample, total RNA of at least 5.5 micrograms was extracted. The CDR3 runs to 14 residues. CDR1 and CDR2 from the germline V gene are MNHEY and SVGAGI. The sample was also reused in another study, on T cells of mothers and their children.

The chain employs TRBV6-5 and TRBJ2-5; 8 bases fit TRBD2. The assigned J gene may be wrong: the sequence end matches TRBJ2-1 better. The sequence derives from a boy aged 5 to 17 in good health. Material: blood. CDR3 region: CATGGERDYNEQFF. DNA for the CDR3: TGTGCCACGGGGGGGGAGCGGGACTACAATGAGCAGTTCTTC.